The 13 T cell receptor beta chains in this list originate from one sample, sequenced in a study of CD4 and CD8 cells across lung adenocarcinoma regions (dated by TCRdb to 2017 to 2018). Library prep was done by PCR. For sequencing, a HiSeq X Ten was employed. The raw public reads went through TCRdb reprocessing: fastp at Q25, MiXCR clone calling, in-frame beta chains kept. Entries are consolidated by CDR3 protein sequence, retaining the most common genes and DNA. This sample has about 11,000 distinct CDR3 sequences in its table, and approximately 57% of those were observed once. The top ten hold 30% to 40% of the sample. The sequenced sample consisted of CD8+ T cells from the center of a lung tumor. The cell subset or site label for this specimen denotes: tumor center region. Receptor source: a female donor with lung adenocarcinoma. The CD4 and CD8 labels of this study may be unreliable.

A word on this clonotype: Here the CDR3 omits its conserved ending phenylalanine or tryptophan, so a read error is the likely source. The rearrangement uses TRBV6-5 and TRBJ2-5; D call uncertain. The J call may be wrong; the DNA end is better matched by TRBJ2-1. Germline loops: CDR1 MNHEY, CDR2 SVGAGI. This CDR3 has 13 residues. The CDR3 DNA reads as TGTGCCAGCAGTTTTGCGTTCCAAACGTCCCAGTTCTTG. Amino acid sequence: CASSFAFQTSQFL.

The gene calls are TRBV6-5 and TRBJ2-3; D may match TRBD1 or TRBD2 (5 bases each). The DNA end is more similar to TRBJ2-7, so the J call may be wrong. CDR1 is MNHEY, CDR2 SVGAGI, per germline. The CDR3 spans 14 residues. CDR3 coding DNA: TGTGCCAGCAGTTACTCGATGGGGGCCTACGAGCAGTACTTC. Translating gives CASSYSMGAYEQYF.

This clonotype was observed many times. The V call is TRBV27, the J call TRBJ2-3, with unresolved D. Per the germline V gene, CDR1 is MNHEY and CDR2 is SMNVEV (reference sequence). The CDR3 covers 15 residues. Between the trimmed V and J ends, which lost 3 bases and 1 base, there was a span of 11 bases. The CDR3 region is CASSFARVGTDTQYF. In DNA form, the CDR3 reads TGTGCCAGCAGTTTTGCTAGGGTGGGCACAGATACGCAGTATTTT.

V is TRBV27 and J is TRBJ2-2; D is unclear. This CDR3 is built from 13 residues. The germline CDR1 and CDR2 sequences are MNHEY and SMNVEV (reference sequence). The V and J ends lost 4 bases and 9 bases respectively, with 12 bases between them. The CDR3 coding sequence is TGTGCCAGCAGTTCCTCTCCTGTCAGGGAGCTGTTTTTT. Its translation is CASSSSPVRELFF.

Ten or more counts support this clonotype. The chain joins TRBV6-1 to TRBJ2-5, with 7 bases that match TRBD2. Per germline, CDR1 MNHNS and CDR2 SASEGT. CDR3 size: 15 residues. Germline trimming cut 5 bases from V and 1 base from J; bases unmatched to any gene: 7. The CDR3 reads CASSPNWGGQETQYF. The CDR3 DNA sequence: TGTGCCAGCAGTCCGAATTGGGGGGGCCAAGAGACCCAGTACTTC.

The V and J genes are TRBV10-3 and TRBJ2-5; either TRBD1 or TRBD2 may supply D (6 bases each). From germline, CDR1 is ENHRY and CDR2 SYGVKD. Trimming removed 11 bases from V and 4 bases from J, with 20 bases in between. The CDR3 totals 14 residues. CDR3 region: CAVAGGLLGETQYF. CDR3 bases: TGTGCCGTCGCCGGGGGCCTCTTGGGAGAGACCCAGTACTTC.

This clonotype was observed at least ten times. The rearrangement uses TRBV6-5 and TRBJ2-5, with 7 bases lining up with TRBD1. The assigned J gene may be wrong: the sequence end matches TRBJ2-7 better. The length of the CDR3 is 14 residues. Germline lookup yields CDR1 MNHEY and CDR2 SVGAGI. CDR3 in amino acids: CASSYSLGGGEQYF. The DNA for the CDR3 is TGTGCCAGCAGTTACTCCTTAGGGGGCGGCGAGCAGTACTTC.

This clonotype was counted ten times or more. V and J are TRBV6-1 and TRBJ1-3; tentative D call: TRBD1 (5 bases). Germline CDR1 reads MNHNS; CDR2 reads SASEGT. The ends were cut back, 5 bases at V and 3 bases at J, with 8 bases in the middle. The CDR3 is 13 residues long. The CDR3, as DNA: TGTGCCAGCAGTAGGACAAGTGGAAACACCATATATTTT. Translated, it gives CASSRTSGNTIYF.

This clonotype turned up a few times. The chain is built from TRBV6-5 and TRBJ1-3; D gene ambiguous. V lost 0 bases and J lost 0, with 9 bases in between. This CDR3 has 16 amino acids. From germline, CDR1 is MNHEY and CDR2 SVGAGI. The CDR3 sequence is CASSYSRPSSGNTIYF. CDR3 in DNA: TGTGCCAGCAGTTACTCGAGACCCAGCTCTGGAAACACCATATATTTT.

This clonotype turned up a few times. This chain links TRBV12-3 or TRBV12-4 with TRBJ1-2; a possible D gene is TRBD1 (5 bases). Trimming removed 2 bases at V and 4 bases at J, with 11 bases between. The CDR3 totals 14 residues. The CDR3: CASSLWGGFYGYTF. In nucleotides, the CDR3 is TGTGCCAGCAGTTTATGGGGGGGATTCTATGGCTACACCTTC.

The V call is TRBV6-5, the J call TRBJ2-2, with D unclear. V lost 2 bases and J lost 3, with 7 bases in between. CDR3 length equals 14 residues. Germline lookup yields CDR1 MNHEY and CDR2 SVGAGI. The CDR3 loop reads CASSYLPDTGELFF. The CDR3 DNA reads TGTGCCAGCAGTTACCTCCCCGACACCGGGGAGCTGTTTTTT.

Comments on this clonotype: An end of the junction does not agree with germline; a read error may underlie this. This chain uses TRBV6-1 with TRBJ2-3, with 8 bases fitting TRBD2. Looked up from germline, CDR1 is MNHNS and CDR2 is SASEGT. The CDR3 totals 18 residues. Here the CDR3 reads CASSDTGGGLIAKDMQYF. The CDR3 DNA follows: TGTGCCAGCAGTGATACTGGCGGGGGGCTGATAGCCAAAGACATGCAGTACTTT.

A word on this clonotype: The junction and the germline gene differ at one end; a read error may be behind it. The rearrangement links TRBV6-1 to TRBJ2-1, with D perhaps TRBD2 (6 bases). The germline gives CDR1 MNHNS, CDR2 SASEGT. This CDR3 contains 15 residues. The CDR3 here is CASRFYGVSGDTQYF. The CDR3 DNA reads TGTGCCAGCAGATTCTACGGTGTTAGCGGAGATACGCAGTATTTC.